A single TCR beta chain is shown here with its context. The data derive from a study of T-cell memory formation after mild COVID-19. On the study more broadly: Clusters were largely donor specific.

5'RACE with constant-segment primers yielded barcoded, UMI-tagged TCR alpha and TCR beta cDNA libraries. TCRdb re-called the 5' RACE reads with MiXCR, one entry per CDR3 protein. The data hold 250,000 to 350,000 distinct CDR3 sequences, with approximately 19% observed a single time. V was shortened by 6 bases and J by 4 bases, with 15 bases between the two germline ends. CDR3 length equals 13 residues. Germline assignment: CDR1 DFQATT and CDR2 SNEGSKA (reference sequence). The TCR was taken from a man aged 18 to 30 who had mild COVID-19 (a few samples of this study predate the infection). Cell type and time point are not known. Specimen: PBMCs or a T cell subset sorted from them (not recorded which). V gene TRBV20-1 combines with J gene TRBJ2-5; no clear D. The CDR3 bases are TGCAGTGCCCCCGAGCCTTGGACAGAGACCCAGTACTTC. It encodes CSAPEPWTETQYF.